Shown below are 15 T cell receptor beta chains from a single sample sequenced in a study of blood T cell repertoires in COVID-19. Clones were sequenced by immunoSEQ multiplex PCR, and TCRdb holds only the in-frame ones, with some missing. Of approximately 250,000 clones in the sample, 75% to 90% were seen once. Sequencing used peripheral blood. Receptors originate from a man in his sixties who had recovered from COVID-19.

J is TRBJ2-1 and V is TRBV3-1 (or the pseudogene TRBV3-2), with 7 bases aligning to TRBD1. This CDR3 region has 12 residues. Germline V lookup: CDR1 LGHDT, CDR2 YNNKEL (reference sequence). The J segment lost 7 bases and the V segment lost 5 bases, leaving 2 bases of the junction unmatched. This CDR3 is CASSEQGNEQFF. The CDR3 region has the DNA TGTGCCAGCAGCGAACAGGGGAATGAGCAGTTCTTC.

V usage is TRBV19 and J usage is TRBJ2-7; 11 bases align to TRBD2. The ends lost 6 bases at V and 4 bases at J; junction bases unmatched: 8. The CDR3 spans 15 residues. CDR1 and CDR2 from the germline V gene are LNHDA and SQIVND (reference sequence). In nucleotides, the CDR3 is TGTGCCAGTAGCATTTTCGGGACTAGCGGTTACGAGCAGTACTTC. Residues: CASSIFGTSGYEQYF.

This sequence joins TRBV5-1 and TRBJ2-7; 7 nucleotides match TRBD2. This CDR3 contains 17 residues. The germline CDR1 and CDR2 sequences are SGHRS and YFSETQ. The V gene end was trimmed by 1 base and the J gene end by 2 bases; junction bases not matched to a gene: 12. The CDR3 bases are TGCGCCAGCAGCTTGTCGACCGCAACGGGAGGCGCCTACGAGCAGTACTTC. Translation: CASSLSTATGGAYEQYF.

The chain uses TRBV7-9 and TRBJ2-1, with 12 bases matching TRBD2. The CDR3 loop spans 15 amino acids. The germline V gene has CDR1 SEHNR and CDR2 FQNEAQ (reference sequence). V shed 3 bases, J shed 7 bases, and the junction held 4 bases outside the gene matches. CDR3 sequence reads: CASSFGLAGSNEQFF. The CDR3, as DNA: TGTGCCAGCAGCTTTGGACTAGCGGGGAGTAATGAGCAGTTCTTC.

The chain has TRBV30 and TRBJ1-3, with D possibly being TRBD1 (5 bases). Germline V lookup: CDR1 GTSNPN, CDR2 SVGIG (reference sequence). This CDR3 region has 14 residues. V was clipped by 2 bases and J by 1 base, with 9 bases between them. For the CDR3, the DNA is TGTGCCTGGAGTAGGGGTCAATCTGGAAACACCATATATTTT. Its protein product is CAWSRGQSGNTIYF.

This clone was seen only once. The chain joins TRBV9 to TRBJ2-1, with 8 positions matching TRBD2. The CDR3 has 18 residues. The V segment lost 5 bases and the J segment 0 bases; nucleotides outside the gene matches: 13. Germline V gene data show CDR1 as SGDLS and CDR2 as YYNGEE. DNA of the CDR3: TGTGCCAGCAGTCCGGGGGGGCGAAGCGGGAGCTCCTACAATGAGCAGTTCTTC. Amino acid sequence: CASSPGGRSGSSYNEQFF.

The rearrangement joins TRBV2 to TRBJ2-7; D not certain. With 5 bases removed from V and 2 bases from J, the gap between germline ends came to 7 bases. This CDR3 is built from 12 residues. Germline CDR1 and CDR2: SNHLY and FYNNEI. Here the CDR3 reads CASSNSAYEQYF. In nucleotides, the CDR3 is TGTGCCAGCAGTAACTCTGCCTACGAGCAGTACTTC.

The DNA of the CDR3 is TGTGCCAGCAGCTTTCCAGGGGCCCCCACTGAAGCTTTCTTT. Amino acids: CASSFPGAPTEAFF. The genes are TRBV5-8 and TRBJ1-1; a weak D match, TRBD1 (6 bases). Germline lookup yields CDR1 SGHTS and CDR2 YDEGEE. The CDR3 is 14 amino acids. V lost 2 bases, J lost 4 bases, and 12 bases lay in between.

The chain links TRBV12-3 or TRBV12-4 to TRBJ2-3, with no clear D. The CDR3 length is 12 residues. Trimming stripped 4 bases from V and 8 bases from J, with 10 bases between. The CDR3 region has the DNA TGTGCCAGCAGTTCCTTTTTCGGTACGCAGTATTTT. Translation gives CASSSFFGTQYF.

With respect to this clone: Other DNA sequences within the sample encode an identical CDR3. The rearrangement uses TRBV5-1 and TRBJ2-7; 13 positions match TRBD2. Trimming cost V 2 bases and J 0 bases; bases outside gene matches: 5. CDR1 and CDR2 (germline): SGHRS, YFSETQ. The CDR3 has 17 residues. The CDR3 spells CASSLGLAGASSYEQYF. The CDR3 DNA sequence: TGCGCCAGCAGCTTAGGACTAGCGGGGGCCAGCTCCTACGAGCAGTACTTC.

The sample holds one count of this clone. The chain employs TRBV5-1 and TRBJ2-3; 8 bases map to TRBD2. CDR3 length: 17 residues. J was trimmed by 6 bases and V by 3 bases; bases with no gene match: 15. The germline gives CDR1 SGHRS, CDR2 YFSETQ. CDR3 sequence reads: CASSYRLTGGFNDTQYF. DNA of the CDR3: TGCGCCAGCAGCTACCGACTGACGGGAGGGTTCAACGATACGCAGTATTTT. The full variable domain, its missing parts supplied by reference TRBV5-1 and TRBJ2-3, is KAGVTQTPRYLIKTRGQQVTLSCSPISGHRSVSWYQQTPGQGLQFLFEYFSETQRNKGNFPGRFSGRQFSNSRSEMNVSTLELGDSALYLCASSYRLTGGFNDTQYFGPGTRLTVL.

The V and J genes are TRBV7-2 and TRBJ1-5, with TRBD1 identical over 8 bases. With 1 base clipped from V and 2 bases from J, the junction kept 4 bases outside the gene matches. The CDR3 length is 16 residues. The germline V gene encodes CDR1 SGHTA and CDR2 FQGNSA. The CDR3 loop reads CASSLVPQGGNQPQHF. The DNA of the CDR3 is TGTGCCAGCAGCTTAGTACCACAGGGGGGCAATCAGCCCCAGCATTTT.

This clone appeared once. This CDR3 is also generated by other DNA sequences in the sample. The J gene is TRBJ1-1, the V gene TRBV5-1; TRBD1 is a possible D gene (5 bases). V was pared by 0 bases and J by 5 bases, with 11 bases between. This CDR3 is built from 14 residues. Germline CDR1 reads SGHRS; CDR2 reads YFSETQ. The CDR3 DNA is TGCGCCAGCAGCTTGGGCCAGGGTGGGACTGAAGCTTTCTTT. Its protein product is CASSLGQGGTEAFF.

V usage is TRBV6-5 and J usage is TRBJ1-5; TRBD1 aligns across 9 bases. Germline lookup yields CDR1 MNHEY and CDR2 SVGAGI. There are 13 residues in the CDR3. V was pared by 6 bases and J by 6 bases, with 3 bases of the junction left unmatched. The CDR3 loop is CASRGTGIQPQHF. For the CDR3, the DNA is TGTGCCAGCAGAGGGACAGGGATTCAGCCCCAGCATTTT.

The V gene is TRBV9, the J gene TRBJ1-5; TRBD1 aligns across 9 bases. CDR3 size: 15 residues. CDR1 is SGDLS, CDR2 YYNGEE, per germline. The ends lost 2 bases at V and 5 bases at J; junction bases unmatched: 5. CDR3 nucleotide sequence: TGTGCCAGCAGCGTCTCGACAGGGGGTGATCAGCCCCAGCATTTT. This encodes CASSVSTGGDQPQHF.